This entry is about one TCR beta chain. Its antigen remains unknown. The V and J ends lost 7 bases and 0 bases respectively, with 9 bases between them. Germline lookup yields CDR1 MNHEY and CDR2 SVGEGT. This CDR3 comprises 14 residues. TCRdb reprocessed the reads via MiXCR and lists one record per CDR3 protein. Seen here are about 52,000 distinct CDR3 sequences, 15% to 20% observed once, and the top ten hold around 80%. The record originates from a study of T cell repertoires in cytomegalovirus infection. Looking at the study overall: CMV epitopes that were recently identified and HLA-C-restricted were used alongside well-studied HLA-B-restricted ones. The study's findings and limits: Carriage of CMV together with the relevant HLA was identifiable through cumulative public TCR beta family frequency. CMV-specific HLA-C-restricted TCR beta clonotypes dominated the ex vivo response.

Specimen: CD8+ T cells from cultured PBMCs, collected from culture after CMV antigen stimulation. This sequence originates from a human donor in good health (CMV status not recorded). Some clones in this sample may be carry-over from other donors' samples. J is TRBJ2-2 and V is TRBV6-2 or TRBV6-3; D is possibly TRBD2 (5 bases). CDR3 amino acids: CASTEGSNTGELFF. The CDR3 nucleotides are TGTGCCAGCACTGAGGGCTCGAACACCGGGGAGCTGTTTTTT.